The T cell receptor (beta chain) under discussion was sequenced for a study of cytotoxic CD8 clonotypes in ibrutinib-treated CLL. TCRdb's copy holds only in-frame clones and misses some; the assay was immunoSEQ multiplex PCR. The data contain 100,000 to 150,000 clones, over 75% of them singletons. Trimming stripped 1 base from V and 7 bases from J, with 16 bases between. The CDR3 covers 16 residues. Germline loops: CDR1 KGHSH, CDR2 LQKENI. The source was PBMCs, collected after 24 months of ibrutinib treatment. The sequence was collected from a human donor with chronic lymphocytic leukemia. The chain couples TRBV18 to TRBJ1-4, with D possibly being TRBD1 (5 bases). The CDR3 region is CASSPRVTEMSEKLFF. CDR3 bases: TGTGCCAGCTCACCACGAGTGACAGAGATGTCTGAAAAACTGTTTTTT. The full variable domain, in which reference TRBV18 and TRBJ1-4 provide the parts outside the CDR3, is NAGVMQNPRHLVRRRGQEARLRCSPMKGHSHVYWYRQLPEEGLKFMVYLQKENIIDESGMPKERFSAEFPKEGPSILRIQQVVRGDSAAYFCASSPRVTEMSEKLFFGSGTQLSVL.